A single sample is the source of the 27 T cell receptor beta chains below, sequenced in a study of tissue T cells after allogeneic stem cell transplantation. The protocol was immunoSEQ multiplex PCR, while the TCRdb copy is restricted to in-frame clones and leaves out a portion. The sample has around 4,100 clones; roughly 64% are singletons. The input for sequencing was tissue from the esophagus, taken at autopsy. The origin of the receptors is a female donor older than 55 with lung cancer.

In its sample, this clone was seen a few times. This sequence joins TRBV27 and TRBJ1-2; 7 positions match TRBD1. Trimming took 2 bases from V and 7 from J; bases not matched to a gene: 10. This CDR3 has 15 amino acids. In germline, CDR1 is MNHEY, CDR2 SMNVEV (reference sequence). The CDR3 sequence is CASSLKGGDLRGYTF. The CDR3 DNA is TGTGCCAGCAGTTTAAAAGGGGGCGATTTGCGTGGCTACACCTTC.

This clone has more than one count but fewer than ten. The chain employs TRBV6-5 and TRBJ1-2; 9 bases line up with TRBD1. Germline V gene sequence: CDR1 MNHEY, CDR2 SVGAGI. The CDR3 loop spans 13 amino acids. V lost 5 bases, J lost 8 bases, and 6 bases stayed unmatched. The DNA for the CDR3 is TGTGCCAGCAGTACTGGGGACAGGGTGGGCTACACCTTC. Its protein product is CASSTGDRVGYTF.

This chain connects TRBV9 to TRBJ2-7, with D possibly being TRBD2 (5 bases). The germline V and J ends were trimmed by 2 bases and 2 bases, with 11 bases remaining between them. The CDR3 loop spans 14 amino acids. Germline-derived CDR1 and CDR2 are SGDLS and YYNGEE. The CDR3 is CASSVSGGTYEQYF. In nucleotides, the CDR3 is TGTGCCAGCAGCGTGAGCGGAGGCACCTACGAGCAGTACTTC.

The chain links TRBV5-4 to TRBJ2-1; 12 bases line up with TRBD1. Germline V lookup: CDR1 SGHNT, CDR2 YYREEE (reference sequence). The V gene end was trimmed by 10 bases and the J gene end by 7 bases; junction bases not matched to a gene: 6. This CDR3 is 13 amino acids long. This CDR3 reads CAGGTGGKNEQFF. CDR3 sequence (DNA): TGTGCCGGTGGGACAGGGGGCAAAAATGAGCAGTTCTTC. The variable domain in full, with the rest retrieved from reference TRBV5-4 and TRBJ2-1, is ETGVTQSPTHLIKTRGQQVTLRCSSQSGHNTVSWYQQALGQGPQFIFQYYREEENGRGNFPPRFSGLQFPNYSSELNVNALELDDSALYLCAGGTGGKNEQFFGPGTRLTVL.

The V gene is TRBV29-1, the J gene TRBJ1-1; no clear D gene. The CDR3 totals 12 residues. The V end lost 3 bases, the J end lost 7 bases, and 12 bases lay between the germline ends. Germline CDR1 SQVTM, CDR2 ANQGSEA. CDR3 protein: CSVEAPNVEAFF. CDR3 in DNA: TGCAGCGTTGAGGCCCCGAACGTTGAAGCTTTCTTT.

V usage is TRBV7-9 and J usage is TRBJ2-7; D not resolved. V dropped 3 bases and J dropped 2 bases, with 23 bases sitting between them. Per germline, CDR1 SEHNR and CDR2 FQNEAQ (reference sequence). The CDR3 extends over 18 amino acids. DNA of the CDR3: TGTGCCAGCAGCTTTCCCGCGACACCGTCGGGCTTTACCTACGAGCAGTACTTC. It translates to CASSFPATPSGFTYEQYF. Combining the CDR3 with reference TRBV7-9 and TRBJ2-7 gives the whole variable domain DTGVSQNPRHKITKRGQNVTFRCDPISEHNRLYWYRQTLGQGPEFLTYFQNEAQLEKSRLLSDRFSAERPKGSFSTLEIQRTEQGDSAMYLCASSFPATPSGFTYEQYFGPGTRLTVT.

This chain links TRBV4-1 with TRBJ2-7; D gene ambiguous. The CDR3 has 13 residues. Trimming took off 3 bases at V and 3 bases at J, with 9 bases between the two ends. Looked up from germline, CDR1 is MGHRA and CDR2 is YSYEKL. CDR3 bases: TGCGCCAGCAGCCAGGGGAAGTTCTACGAGCAGTACTTC. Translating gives CASSQGKFYEQYF.

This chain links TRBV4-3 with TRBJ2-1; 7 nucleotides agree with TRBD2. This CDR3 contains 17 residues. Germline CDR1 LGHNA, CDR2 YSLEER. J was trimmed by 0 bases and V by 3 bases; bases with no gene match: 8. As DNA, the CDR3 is TGCGCCAGCAGCCAGCAAGGGGAGGGGTCCTCCTACAATGAGCAGTTCTTC. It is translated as CASSQQGEGSSYNEQFF.

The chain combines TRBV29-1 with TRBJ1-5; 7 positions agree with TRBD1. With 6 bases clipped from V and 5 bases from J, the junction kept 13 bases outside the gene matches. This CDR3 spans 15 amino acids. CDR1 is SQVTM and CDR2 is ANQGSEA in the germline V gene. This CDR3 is CSVSTGTATDQPQHF. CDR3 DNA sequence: TGCAGCGTATCCACCGGGACAGCAACCGATCAGCCCCAGCATTTT.

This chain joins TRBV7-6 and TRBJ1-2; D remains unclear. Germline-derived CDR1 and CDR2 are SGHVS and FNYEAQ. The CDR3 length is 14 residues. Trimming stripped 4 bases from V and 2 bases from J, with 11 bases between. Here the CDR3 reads CASSSSRRNYGYTF. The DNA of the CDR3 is TGTGCCAGCAGCTCTAGTAGACGGAACTATGGCTACACCTTC.

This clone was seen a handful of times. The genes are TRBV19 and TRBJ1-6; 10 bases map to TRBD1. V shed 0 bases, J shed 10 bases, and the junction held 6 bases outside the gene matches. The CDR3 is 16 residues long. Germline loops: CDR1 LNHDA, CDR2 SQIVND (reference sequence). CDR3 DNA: TGTGCCAGTAGTATAGATCCCTGGACAGGGGGATCACCCCTCCACTTT. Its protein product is CASSIDPWTGGSPLHF.

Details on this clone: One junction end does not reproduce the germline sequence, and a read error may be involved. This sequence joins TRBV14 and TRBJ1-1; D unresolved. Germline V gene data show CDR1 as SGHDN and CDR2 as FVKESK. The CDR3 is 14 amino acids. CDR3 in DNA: TGTGCCAGCAGCCTACAGAATCTGAAAACTGAAGCTTTCTTT. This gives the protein CASSLQNLKTEAFF.

The CDR3 is CASSQDWGQSGYGYTF. CDR3 coding DNA: TGCGCCAGCAGCCAAGATTGGGGACAGTCAGGCTATGGCTACACCTTC. The genes are TRBV4-1 and TRBJ1-2; TRBD1 agrees at 7 bases. V shed 0 bases and J 4 bases; nucleotides not matched to a gene: 8. Germline V CDR1 and CDR2: MGHRA, YSYEKL. The CDR3 has 16 residues.

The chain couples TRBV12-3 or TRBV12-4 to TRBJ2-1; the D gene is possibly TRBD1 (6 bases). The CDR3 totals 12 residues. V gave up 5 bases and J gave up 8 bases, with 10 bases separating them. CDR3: CASSPGQHEQFF. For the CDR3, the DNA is TGTGCCAGCAGTCCCGGACAGCATGAGCAGTTCTTC.

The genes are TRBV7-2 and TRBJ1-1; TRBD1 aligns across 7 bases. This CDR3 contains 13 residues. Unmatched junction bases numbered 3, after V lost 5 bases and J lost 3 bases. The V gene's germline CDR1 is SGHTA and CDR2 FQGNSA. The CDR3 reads CASSRQGYTEAFF. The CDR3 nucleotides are TGTGCCAGCAGCCGACAGGGTTACACTGAAGCTTTCTTT.

CDR3 DNA sequence: TGTGCCACCAGCAGGTTACAGGCTGAAGCTTTCTTT. Protein: CATSRLQAEAFF. The chain joins TRBV15 to TRBJ1-1; D is possibly TRBD1 (5 bases). V lost 3 bases, J lost 6 bases, and 8 bases lay in between. CDR1 is LNHNV and CDR2 is YYDKDF in the germline V gene (reference sequence). This CDR3 comprises 12 residues.

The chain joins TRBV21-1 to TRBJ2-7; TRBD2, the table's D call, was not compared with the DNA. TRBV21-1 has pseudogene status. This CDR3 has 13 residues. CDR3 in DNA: TGTGCCAGCAGCTATGGAGGTTCGGGCGAGCAGTACTTC. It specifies CASSYGGSGEQYF.

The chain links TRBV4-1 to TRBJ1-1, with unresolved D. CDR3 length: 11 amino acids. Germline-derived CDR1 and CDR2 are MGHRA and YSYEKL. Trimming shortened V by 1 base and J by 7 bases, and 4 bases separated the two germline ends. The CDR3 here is CASSQAFEAFF. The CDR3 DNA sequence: TGCGCCAGCAGCCAAGCGTTTGAAGCTTTCTTT.

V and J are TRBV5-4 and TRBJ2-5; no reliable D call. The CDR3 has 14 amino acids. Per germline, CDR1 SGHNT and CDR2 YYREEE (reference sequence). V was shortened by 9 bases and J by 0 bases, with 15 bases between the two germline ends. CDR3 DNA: TGTGCCACCAAGGCGGACGGAGACCAAGAGACCCAGTACTTC. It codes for CATKADGDQETQYF.

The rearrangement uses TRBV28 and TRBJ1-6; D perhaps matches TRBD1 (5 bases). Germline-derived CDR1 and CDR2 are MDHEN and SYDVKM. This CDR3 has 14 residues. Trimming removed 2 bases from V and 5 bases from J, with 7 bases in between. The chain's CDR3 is CASSLAGDNSPLHF. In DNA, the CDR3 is TGTGCCAGCAGTTTAGCGGGGGATAATTCACCCCTCCACTTT.

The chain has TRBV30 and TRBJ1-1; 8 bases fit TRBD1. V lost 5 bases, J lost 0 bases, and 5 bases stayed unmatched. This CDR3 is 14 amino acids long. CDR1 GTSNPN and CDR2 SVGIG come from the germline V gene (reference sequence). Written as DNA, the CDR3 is TGTGCCTGGGGGACAGGACATATGAACACTGAAGCTTTCTTT. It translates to CAWGTGHMNTEAFF.

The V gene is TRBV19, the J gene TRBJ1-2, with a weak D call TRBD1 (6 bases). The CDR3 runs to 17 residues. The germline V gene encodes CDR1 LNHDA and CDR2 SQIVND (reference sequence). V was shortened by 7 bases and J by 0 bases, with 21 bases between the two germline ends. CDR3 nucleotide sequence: TGTGCCAGTAACTCCCTAGGGGGAAGCTTAGCTAACTATGGCTACACCTTC. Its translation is CASNSLGGSLANYGYTF. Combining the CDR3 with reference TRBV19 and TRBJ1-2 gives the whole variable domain DGGITQSPKYLFRKEGQNVTLSCEQNLNHDAMYWYRQDPGQGLRLIYYSQIVNDFQKGDIAEGYSVSREKKESFPLTVTSAQKNPTAFYLCASNSLGGSLANYGYTFGSGTRLTVV.

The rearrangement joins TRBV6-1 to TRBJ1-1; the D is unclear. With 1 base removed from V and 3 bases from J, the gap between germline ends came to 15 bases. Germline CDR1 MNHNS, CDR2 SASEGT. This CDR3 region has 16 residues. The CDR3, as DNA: TGTGCCAGCAGTGAAGTGTCCCCTTCGGGATACACTGAAGCTTTCTTT. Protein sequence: CASSEVSPSGYTEAFF.

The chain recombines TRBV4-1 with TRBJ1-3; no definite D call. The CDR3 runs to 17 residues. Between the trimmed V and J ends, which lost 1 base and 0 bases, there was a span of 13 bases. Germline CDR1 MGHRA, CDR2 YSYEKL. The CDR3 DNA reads TGCGCCAGCAGCCAAGTCCTTGAGGTATTCTCTGGAAACACCATATATTTT. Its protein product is CASSQVLEVFSGNTIYF.

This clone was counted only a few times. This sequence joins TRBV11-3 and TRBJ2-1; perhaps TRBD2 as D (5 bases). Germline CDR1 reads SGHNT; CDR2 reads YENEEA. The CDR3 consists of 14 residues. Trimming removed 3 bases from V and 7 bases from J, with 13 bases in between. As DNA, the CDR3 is TGTGCCAGCAGCTTCCAAACCCCGGGGAATGAGCAGTTCTTC. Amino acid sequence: CASSFQTPGNEQFF.

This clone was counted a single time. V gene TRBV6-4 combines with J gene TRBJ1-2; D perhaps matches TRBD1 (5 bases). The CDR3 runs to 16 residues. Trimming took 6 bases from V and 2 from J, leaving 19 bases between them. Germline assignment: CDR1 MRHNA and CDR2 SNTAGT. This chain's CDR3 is CASSPEVSGGNYGYTF. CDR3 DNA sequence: TGTGCCAGCAGCCCGGAGGTTAGCGGGGGAAACTATGGCTACACCTTC.

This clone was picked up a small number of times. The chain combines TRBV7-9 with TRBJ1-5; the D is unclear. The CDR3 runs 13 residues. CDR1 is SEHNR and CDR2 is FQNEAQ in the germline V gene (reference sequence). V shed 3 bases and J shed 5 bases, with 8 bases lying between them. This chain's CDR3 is CASSFRLDQPQHF. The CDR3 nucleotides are TGTGCCAGCAGCTTTCGTCTGGATCAGCCCCAGCATTTT.